Below, one TCR beta chain is given with its context. This record comes from a study of T cell repertoires in ileal Crohn's disease. The CDR3 length is 14 residues. Trimming took off 5 bases at V and 2 bases at J, with 12 bases between the two ends. The germline V gene has CDR1 SEHNR and CDR2 FQNEAQ (reference sequence). Eligibility required adulthood, ileal or ileocolonic Crohn's disease and indicated ileocolonic resection. Profiled with immunoSEQ multiplex PCR; TCRdb holds only in-frame clones, not every one. The sample contains about 5,700 clones, about four fifths of which appear only once. This rearrangement joins TRBV7-9 to TRBJ1-1, with a tentative D call TRBD1 (6 bases). The TCR comes from an adult with Crohn's disease. The material sequenced was ileal tissue. The CDR3: CASSLTQGNTEAFF. In DNA form, the CDR3 reads TGTGCCAGCAGCCTTACACAGGGAAACACTGAAGCTTTCTTT.